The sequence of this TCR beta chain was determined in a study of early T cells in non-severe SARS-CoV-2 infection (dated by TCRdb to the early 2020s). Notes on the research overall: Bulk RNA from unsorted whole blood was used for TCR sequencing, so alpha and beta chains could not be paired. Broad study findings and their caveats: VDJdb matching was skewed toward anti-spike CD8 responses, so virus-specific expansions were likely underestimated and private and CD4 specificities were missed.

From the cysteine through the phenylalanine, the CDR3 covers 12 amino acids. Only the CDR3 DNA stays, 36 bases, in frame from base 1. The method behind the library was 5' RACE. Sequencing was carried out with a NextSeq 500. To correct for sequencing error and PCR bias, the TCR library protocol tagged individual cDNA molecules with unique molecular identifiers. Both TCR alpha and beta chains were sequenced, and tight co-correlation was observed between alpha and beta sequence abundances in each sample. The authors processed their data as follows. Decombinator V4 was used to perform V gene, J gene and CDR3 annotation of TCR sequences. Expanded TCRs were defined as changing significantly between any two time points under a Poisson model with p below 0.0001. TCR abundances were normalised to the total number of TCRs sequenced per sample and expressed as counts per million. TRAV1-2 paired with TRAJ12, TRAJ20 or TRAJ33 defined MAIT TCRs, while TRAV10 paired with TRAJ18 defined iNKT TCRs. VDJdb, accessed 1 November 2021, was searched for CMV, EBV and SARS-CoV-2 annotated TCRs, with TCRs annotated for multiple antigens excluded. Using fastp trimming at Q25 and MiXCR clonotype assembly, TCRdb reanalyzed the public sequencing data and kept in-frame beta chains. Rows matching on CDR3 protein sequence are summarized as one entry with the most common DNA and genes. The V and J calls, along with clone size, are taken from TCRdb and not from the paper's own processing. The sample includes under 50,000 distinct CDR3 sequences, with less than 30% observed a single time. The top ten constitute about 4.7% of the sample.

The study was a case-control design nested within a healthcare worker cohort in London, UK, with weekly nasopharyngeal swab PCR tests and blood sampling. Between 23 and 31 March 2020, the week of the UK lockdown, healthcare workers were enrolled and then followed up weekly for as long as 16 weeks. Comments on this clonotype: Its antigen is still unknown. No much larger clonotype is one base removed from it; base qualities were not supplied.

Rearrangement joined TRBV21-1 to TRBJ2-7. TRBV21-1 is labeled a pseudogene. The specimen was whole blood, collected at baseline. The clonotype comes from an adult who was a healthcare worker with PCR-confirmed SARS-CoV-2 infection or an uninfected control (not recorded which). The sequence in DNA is TGTGCCAGCAGTAACAAGTCCTACGAGCAGTACTTC. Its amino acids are CASSNKSYEQYF.